One sample yielded the 5 T cell receptor beta chains listed below, sequenced in a study of Ad26.COV2.S vaccination and SARS-CoV-2 variants. Assay used: immunoSEQ multiplex PCR; TCRdb lists only in-frame clones, some missing. The profile covers some 370,000 clones, with roughly 80% appearing a single time and approximately 7.8% taken by the ten largest. Specified treatment: roughly 19 received Ad26.COV2.S at low or high dose, single or two shots; 5 received placebo; per-sample allocation not given. Samples were taken on day 63 after the first vaccine or placebo injection. Sequences were derived from peripheral blood, sampled in a trial of Ad26.COV2.S vaccine versus placebo. These receptors were taken from a person between 18 and 65 years old who received the Ad26.COV2.S COVID-19 vaccine or a placebo.

The V and J genes are TRBV10-2 and TRBJ1-1; tentative D call: TRBD1 (6 bases). The CDR3 consists of 14 residues. The V gene's germline CDR1 is WSHSY and CDR2 SAAADI. The germline V and J ends were trimmed by 7 bases and 1 base, with 13 bases remaining between them. The chain's CDR3 is CASIWGPGNTEAFF. CDR3 bases: TGCGCCAGCATTTGGGGGCCAGGGAACACTGAAGCTTTCTTT.

J is TRBJ1-1 and V is TRBV4-1; unclear D gene. CDR3 length equals 14 residues. CDR1 and CDR2 (germline): MGHRA, YSYEKL. With 4 bases removed from V and 1 base from J, the gap between germline ends came to 10 bases. CDR3 coding DNA: TGCGCCAGCAGCCCGGCTTGGAGGAACACTGAAGCTTTCTTT. As protein: CASSPAWRNTEAFF.

This clone appeared a few times. The V and J genes are TRBV18 and TRBJ2-3, with D unclear. In germline, CDR1 is KGHSH, CDR2 LQKENI. The length of the CDR3 is 14 residues. Trimming left V 6 bases short and J 1 base short, with 11 bases between. CDR3: CASSTTDRTDTQYF. As DNA, the CDR3 is TGTGCCAGCTCCACTACGGACCGCACAGATACGCAGTATTTT.

This clone showed up just a few times. This sequence joins TRBV19 and TRBJ1-6; 8 bases align to TRBD1. CDR3 length equals 12 residues. Germline V lookup: CDR1 LNHDA, CDR2 SQIVND (reference sequence). Germline trimming cut 10 bases from V and 9 bases from J; bases unmatched to any gene: 5. Written as DNA, the CDR3 is TGTGCCACAGGACAGGGAAGTTCACCCCTCCACTTT. It codes for CATGQGSSPLHF.

This clone appeared many times. The chain carries TRBV7-9 and TRBJ1-6; TRBD1 matches 8 bases. Germline values: CDR1 SEHNR, CDR2 FQNEAQ (reference sequence). This CDR3 contains 14 residues. V was clipped by 5 bases and J by 5 bases; unmatched bases: 2. The CDR3 is CASSRQGNNSPLHF. CDR3 bases: TGTGCCAGCAGCCGACAGGGGAATAATTCACCCCTCCACTTT. The full variable domain, in which reference TRBV7-9 and TRBJ1-6 provide the parts outside the CDR3, is DTGVSQNPRHKITKRGQNVTFRCDPISEHNRLYWYRQTLGQGPEFLTYFQNEAQLEKSRLLSDRFSAERPKGSFSTLEIQRTEQGDSAMYLCASSRQGNNSPLHFGNGTRLTVT.